This record looks at one T cell receptor (beta chain) sequence and its context. The sample belongs to a study of T cell changes during pregnancy in multiple sclerosis. Generated by immunoSEQ multiplex PCR, the TCRdb table keeps only in-frame clones and is missing some. Altogether about 36,000 clones are present, 70% to 90% being singletons, with the ten largest covering 0.5% to 0.65%. This TCR was recovered from a female donor with multiple sclerosis, enrolled in a pregnancy study. The source was CD4+ T cells from peripheral blood mononuclear cells, collected in the first trimester of pregnancy.

CDR3 region: CAWSSGRAGNTIYF. CDR3 DNA: TGTGCCTGGAGTTCAGGGCGCGCTGGAAACACCATATATTTT. The V and J genes are TRBV30 and TRBJ1-3; a weak D match, TRBD1 (5 bases). Trimming stripped 2 bases from V and 2 bases from J, with 10 bases between. Germline V gives CDR1 GTSNPN, CDR2 SVGIG (reference sequence). The CDR3 spans 14 residues.